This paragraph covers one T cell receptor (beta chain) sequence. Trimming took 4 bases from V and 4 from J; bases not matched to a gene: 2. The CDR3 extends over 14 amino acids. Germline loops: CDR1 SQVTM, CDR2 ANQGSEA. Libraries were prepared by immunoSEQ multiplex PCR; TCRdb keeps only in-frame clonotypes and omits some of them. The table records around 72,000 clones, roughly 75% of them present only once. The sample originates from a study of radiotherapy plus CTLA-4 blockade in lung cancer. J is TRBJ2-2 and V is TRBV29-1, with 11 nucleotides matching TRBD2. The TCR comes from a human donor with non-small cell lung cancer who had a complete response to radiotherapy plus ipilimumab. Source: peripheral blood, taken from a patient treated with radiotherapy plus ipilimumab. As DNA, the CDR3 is TGCAGCGTTGGACTAGCGGGACCCACCGGGGAGCTGTTTTTT. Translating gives CSVGLAGPTGELFF.